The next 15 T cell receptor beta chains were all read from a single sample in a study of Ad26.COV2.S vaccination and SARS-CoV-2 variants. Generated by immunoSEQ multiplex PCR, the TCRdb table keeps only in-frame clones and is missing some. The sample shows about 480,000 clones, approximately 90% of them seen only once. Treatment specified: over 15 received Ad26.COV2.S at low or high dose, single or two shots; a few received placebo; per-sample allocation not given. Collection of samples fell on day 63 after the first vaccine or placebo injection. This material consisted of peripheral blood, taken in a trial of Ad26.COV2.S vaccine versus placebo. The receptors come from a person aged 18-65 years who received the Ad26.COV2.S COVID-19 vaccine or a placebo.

CDR3 sequence reads: CASSPPARVDEQFF. CDR3 coding DNA: TGTGCCAGCAGCCCACCAGCGCGGGTCGATGAGCAGTTCTTC. The V call is TRBV4-2, the J call TRBJ2-1; a weak D match, TRBD2 (5 bases). CDR1 is LGHNA, CDR2 YNFKEQ, per germline. This CDR3 comprises 14 residues. Trimming cost V 4 bases and J 8 bases, with 15 bases left between them.

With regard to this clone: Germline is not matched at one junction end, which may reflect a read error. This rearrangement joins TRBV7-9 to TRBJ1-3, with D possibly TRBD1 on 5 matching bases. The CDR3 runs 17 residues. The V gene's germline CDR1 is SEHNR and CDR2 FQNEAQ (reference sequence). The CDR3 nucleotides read TGTGTCAGCAGCTTAGCTGTCGGGGGAAACTCTGGAAACACCATATATTTT. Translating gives CVSSLAVGGNSGNTIYF. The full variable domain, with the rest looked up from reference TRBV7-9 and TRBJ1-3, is DTGVSQNPRHKITKRGQNVTFRCDPISEHNRLYWYRQTLGQGPEFLTYFQNEAQLEKSRLLSDRFSAERPKGSFSTLEIQRTEQGDSAMYLCVSSLAVGGNSGNTIYFGEGSWLTVV.

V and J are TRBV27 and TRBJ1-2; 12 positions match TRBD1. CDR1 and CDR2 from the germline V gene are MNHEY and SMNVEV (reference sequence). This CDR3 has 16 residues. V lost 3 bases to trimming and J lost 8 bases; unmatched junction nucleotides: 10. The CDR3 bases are TGTGCCAGCAGTTTTTCGGGACAGGGGGCGGTGGGCGGCTACACCTTC. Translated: CASSFSGQGAVGGYTF.

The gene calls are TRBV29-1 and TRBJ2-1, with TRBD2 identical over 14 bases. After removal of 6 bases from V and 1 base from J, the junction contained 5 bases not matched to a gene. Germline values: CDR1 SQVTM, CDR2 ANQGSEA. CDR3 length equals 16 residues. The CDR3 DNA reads TGCAGCGTGGGACTAGCGGGAGCTGCGTCCTACAATGAGCAGTTCTTC. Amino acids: CSVGLAGAASYNEQFF.

CDR3 in DNA: TGTGCCAGCACCCCAAACCCGGCAGGGGGCGCGGTCGAGAAACTGTTTTTT. Protein product: CASTPNPAGGAVEKLFF. The V gene is TRBV25-1, the J gene TRBJ1-4; TRBD1 matches 8 bases. The trim removed 7 bases at V and 11 bases at J, leaving 21 bases unmatched. Germline V gene sequence: CDR1 MGHDK, CDR2 SYGVNS. The CDR3 covers 17 residues.

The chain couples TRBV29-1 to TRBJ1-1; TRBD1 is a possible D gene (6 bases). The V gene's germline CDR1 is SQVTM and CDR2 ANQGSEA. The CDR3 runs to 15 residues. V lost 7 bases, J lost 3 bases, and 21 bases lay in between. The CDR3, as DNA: TGCAGCGAACCCCCCAGGGGCCCACTAGACACTGAAGCTTTCTTT. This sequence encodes CSEPPRGPLDTEAFF.

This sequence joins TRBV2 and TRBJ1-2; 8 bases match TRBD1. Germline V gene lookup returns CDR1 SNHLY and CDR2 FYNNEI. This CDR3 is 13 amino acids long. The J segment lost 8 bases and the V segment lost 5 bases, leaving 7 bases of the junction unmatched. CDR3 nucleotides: TGTGCCAGCAGTAACCAGGGGGCGCAGGGCTACACCTTC. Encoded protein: CASSNQGAQGYTF.

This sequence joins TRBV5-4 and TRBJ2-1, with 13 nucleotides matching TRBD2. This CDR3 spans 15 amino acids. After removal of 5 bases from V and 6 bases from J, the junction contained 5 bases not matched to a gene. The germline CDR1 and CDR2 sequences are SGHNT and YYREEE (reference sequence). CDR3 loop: CASRSGTSGINEQFF. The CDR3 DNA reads TGTGCCAGCAGATCCGGGACTAGCGGGATCAATGAGCAGTTCTTC.

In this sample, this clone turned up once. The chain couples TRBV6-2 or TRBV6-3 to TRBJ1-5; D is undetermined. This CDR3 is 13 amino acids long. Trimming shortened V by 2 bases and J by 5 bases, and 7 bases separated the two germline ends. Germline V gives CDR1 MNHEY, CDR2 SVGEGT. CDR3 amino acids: CASSYVVDQPQHF. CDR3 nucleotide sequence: TGTGCCAGCAGTTACGTTGTGGATCAGCCCCAGCATTTT.

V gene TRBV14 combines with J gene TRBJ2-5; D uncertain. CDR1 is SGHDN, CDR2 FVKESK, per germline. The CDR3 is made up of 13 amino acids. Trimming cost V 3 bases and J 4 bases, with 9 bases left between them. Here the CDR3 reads CASSQDPRETQYF. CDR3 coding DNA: TGTGCCAGCAGCCAGGACCCTCGAGAGACCCAGTACTTC.

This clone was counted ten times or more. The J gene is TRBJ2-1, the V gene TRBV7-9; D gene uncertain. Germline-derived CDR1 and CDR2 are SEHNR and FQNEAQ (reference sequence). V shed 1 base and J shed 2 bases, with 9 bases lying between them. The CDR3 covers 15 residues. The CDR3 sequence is CASSLGKQAYNEQFF. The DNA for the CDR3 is TGTGCCAGCAGCTTAGGAAAGCAGGCCTACAATGAGCAGTTCTTC.

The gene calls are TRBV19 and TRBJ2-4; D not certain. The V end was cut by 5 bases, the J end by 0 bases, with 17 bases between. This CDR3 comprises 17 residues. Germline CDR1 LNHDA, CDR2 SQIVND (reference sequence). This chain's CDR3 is CASSPESGRLAKNIQYF. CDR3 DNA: TGTGCCAGTAGTCCCGAGAGTGGGCGCCTAGCCAAAAACATTCAGTACTTC.

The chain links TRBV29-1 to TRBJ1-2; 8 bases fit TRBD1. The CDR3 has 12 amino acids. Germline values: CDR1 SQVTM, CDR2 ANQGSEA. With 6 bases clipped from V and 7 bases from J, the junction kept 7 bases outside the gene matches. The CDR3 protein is CSVFGQGGGYTF. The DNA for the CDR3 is TGCAGCGTCTTCGGACAGGGCGGTGGCTACACCTTC.

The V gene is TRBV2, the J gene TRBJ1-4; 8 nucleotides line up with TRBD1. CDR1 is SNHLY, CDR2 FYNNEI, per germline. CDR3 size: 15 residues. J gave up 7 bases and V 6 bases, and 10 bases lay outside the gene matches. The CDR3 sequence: CASRQTGTGREKLFF. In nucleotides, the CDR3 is TGTGCCAGCAGACAGACCGGGACAGGCCGTGAAAAACTGTTTTTT.

This chain's CDR3 is CASSARTNNTGELFF. The CDR3 DNA sequence: TGTGCCAGCAGCGCGAGGACAAATAACACCGGGGAGCTGTTTTTT. The J gene is TRBJ2-2, the V gene TRBV11-2; D may be TRBD1 (5 bases). This CDR3 has 15 amino acids. The ends were cut back, 5 bases at V and 2 bases at J, with 12 bases in the middle. CDR1 and CDR2 (germline): SGHAT, FQNNGV. The full variable domain, rest sourced from reference TRBV11-2 and TRBJ2-2, is EAGVAQSPRYKIIEKRQSVAFWCNPISGHATLYWYQQILGQGPKLLIQFQNNGVVDDSQLPKDRFSAERLKGVDSTLKIQPAKLEDSAVYLCASSARTNNTGELFFGEGSRLTVL.